This T cell receptor beta chain was captured in a study of T cell repertoires in cytomegalovirus infection. Study background: Indications of both CMV infection and matching HLA type were provided by public TCR beta signatures. Whole-study findings and limits: Within the response measured ex vivo, HLA-C-restricted CMV-specific TCR beta clonotypes were dominant.

About this clonotype itself: Antigen: not known.

In TCRdb, the reads were re-called with MiXCR into one record per CDR3 protein. Seen here are around 430,000 distinct CDR3 sequences, approximately 42% observed once, and the top ten hold around 45%. This CDR3 has 14 amino acids. Trimming pared 8 bases from V and 0 bases from J, leaving 11 bases between. The clonotype comes from a human donor in good health (CMV status not recorded). Some clones in this sample may be carry-over from other donors' samples. J is TRBJ1-5 and V is TRBV12-3 or TRBV12-4; no clear D gene. Here the sequenced sample was cultured PBMCs, taken from culture after CMV antigen stimulation. CDR3: CASSTVYSNQPQHF. DNA for the CDR3: TGTGCCAGCTCGACGGTATATAGCAATCAGCCCCAGCATTTT.